This entry features one TCR beta chain sequence. Its antigen is not known. The V and J ends lost 2 bases and 5 bases respectively, with 19 bases between them. The CDR3 extends over 17 amino acids. Germline assignment: CDR1 MNHNS and CDR2 SASEGT. It was with 60 Vbeta and 13 Jbeta primers that the PCR ran. The method was immunoSEQ multiplex PCR; TCRdb's version includes in-frame clones alone and lacks a portion of them. The table has about 140,000 clones, roughly three quarters seen once. The source of the sample is a study of cytomegalovirus exposure and HLA in healthy donors. Study results and caveats: Rates of TCR association differed by HLA locus in a later analysis, with DRB1 highest and HLA-C lowest.

The receptor comes from a female donor in good health and CMV-seronegative. The sequenced sample was PBMCs. The rearrangement uses TRBV6-1 and TRBJ1-3; D may be TRBD1 (5 bases). CDR3: CASSERETVSSRNTIYF. DNA for the CDR3: TGTGCCAGCAGTGAACGTGAGACAGTGTCTTCGAGAAACACCATATATTTT.